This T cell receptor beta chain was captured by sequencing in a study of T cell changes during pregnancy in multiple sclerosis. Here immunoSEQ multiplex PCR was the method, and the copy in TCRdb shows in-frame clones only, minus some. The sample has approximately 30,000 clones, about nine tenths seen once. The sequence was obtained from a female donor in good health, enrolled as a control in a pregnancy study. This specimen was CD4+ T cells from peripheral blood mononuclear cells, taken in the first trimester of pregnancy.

The CDR3 coding sequence is TGCGCCAGCAGGGAAGGGGGCACAGATACGCAGTATTTT. Translated, it gives CASREGGTDTQYF. The J gene is TRBJ2-3, the V gene TRBV5-1; D may be TRBD1 (5 bases). The V and J ends lost 5 bases and 1 base respectively, with 8 bases between them. Germline assignment: CDR1 SGHRS and CDR2 YFSETQ. The CDR3 length is 13 residues.